This T cell receptor beta chain was identified in a study of blood T cells in healthy people across ages. Study results and limitations: Diversity was estimated from one million T cells, and these estimates were considered underestimates. Any changes in expanded clonotypes were possibly confounded, as donor CMV status remained unknown.

Per sample, at least 5 micrograms of total RNA were extracted. The CDR3 spans 17 residues. Between the trimmed V and J ends, which lost 5 bases and 1 base, there was a span of 19 bases. Then a second PCR, running roughly 7 to 11 cycles, was carried out with a sample-barcoded 5' primer and a J-beta primer mix. TCRdb reprocessed the 5' RACE reads via MiXCR and lists one record per CDR3 protein. Counted here are 1.4 million or so distinct CDR3 sequences, 35% to 45% occurring once; the ten biggest clones make up about 4%. This clonotype was detected a few times. Antigen unknown. Material for sequencing was blood. This chain uses TRBV12-3 or TRBV12-4 with TRBJ2-3, with D perhaps matching TRBD2 (6 bases). This receptor was identified in a woman aged 18-29 years in good health. The CDR3 loop is CASSMFLGGTRTDTQYF. The CDR3 DNA reads TGTGCCAGCAGTATGTTTCTTGGGGGGACTCGCACAGATACGCAGTATTTT.